A selection of T cell receptor beta chains follows, all from one sample in a study of T-cell reconstitution after alpha-beta-depleted transplantation in children. TCRdb independently ran MiXCR on the PCR reads; one entry per CDR3 protein. This table has 750,000 to 950,000 distinct CDR3 sequences, under 20% appearing once. Source: PBMCs, mostly from graft donor cells, taken 360 days after TCRalphabeta/CD19-depleted stem cell transplant. These receptors were collected from a male patient younger than 18 who had a stem cell transplant for acute lymphoblastic leukemia, so the T cells may come from the graft donor. Each CDR3 is given with its conserved first and last residue. Each record gives: V gene, J gene, D gene, clone size, CDR3 DNA, CDR3 protein. A D gene is named only where the DNA matches it firmly. Size values are once, few and many counts, or a class for expanded clones, and some rows have none.

>TRBV12-3/TRBV12-4|TRBJ1-5|TRBD1|-
TGTGCCAGCAGTGGTCACAGGGGGTCAGCGAGGCAGCCCCAGCATTTT
CASSGHRGSARQPQHF
>TRBV5-4|TRBJ2-7|TRBD1|-
TGTGCCAGCAGGGGGACAGGGCTTACCTACGAGCAGTACTTC
CASRGTGLTYEQYF
>TRBV12-3/TRBV12-4|TRBJ2-3|TRBD1|-
TGTGCCAGCAGTAAACTCAGGGGGCTCGCAGATACGCAGTATTTT
CASSKLRGLADTQYF
>TRBV4-1|TRBJ2-7|-|few
TGCGCCAGCAGCCCTTCCCTGGGGGCTAGCGCCGCCTACGAGCAGTACTTC
CASSPSLGASAAYEQYF
>TRBV14|TRBJ2-7|-|-
TGTGCCAGCAGCCAGCTGGGGGACCTCTACGAGCAGTACTTC
CASSQLGDLYEQYF
>TRBV2|TRBJ2-7|TRBD2|-
TGTGCCAGCAGGGGTACTAGCGGGGGTATCTCCTACGAGCAGTACTTC
CASRGTSGGISYEQYF
>TRBV19|TRBJ1-5|-|-
TGTGCCAGTAGTAGGGAGCGCGGCAATCAGCCCCAGCATTTT
CASSRERGNQPQHF
>TRBV4-2|TRBJ2-5|TRBD1|-
TGTGCCAGCAGCCACAGGACAGGGGTGGTAGAGACCCAGTACTTC
CASSHRTGVVETQYF
>TRBV29-1|TRBJ2-3|-|many
TGCAGCGTTGTAGGCCAGTTCACAGATACGCAGTATTTT
CSVVGQFTDTQYF
>TRBV5-1|TRBJ2-7|TRBD2|-
TGCGCCAGCAGCTCAACGGGAGGCTGGAGCTACGAGCAGTACTTC
CASSSTGGWSYEQYF
>TRBV29-1|TRBJ1-5|-|-
TGCAGCGTTGAAGACGGGGATGGGCGGCCCCAGCATTTT
CSVEDGDGRPQHF
>TRBV29-1|TRBJ1-3|-|-
TGCAGCGTTGATCTGTACTCTGGAAACACCATATATTTT
CSVDLYSGNTIYF
>TRBV5-1|TRBJ2-7|-|-
TGCGCCAGCAGCTGGAGCGCTTCAGCGGGCTTTTCCTACGAGCAGTACTTC
CASSWSASAGFSYEQYF
>TRBV7-3|TRBJ2-2|-|-
TGTGCCAGCAGCTTAAACAGGATTAACACCGGGGAGCTGTTTTTT
CASSLNRINTGELFF
>TRBV27|TRBJ2-7|TRBD2|-
TGTGCCAGCAGTTTATCCCCGGGAGGCTACTACGAGCAGTACTTC
CASSLSPGGYYEQYF
>TRBV5-1|TRBJ2-3|-|many
TGCGCCAGCAGCTTGGGACAGAGCACAGATACGCAGTATTTT
CASSLGQSTDTQYF